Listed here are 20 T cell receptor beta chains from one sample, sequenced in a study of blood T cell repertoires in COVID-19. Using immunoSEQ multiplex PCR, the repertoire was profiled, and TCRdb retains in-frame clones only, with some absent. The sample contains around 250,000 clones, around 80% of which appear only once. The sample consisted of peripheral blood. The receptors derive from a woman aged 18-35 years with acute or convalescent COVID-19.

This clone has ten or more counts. The CDR3 is CASSSGIPSESSYNEQFF. The CDR3 DNA sequence: TGTGCCAGCAGTTCCGGAATACCTAGCGAGAGCTCCTACAATGAGCAGTTCTTC. The rearrangement links TRBV6-2 or TRBV6-3 to TRBJ2-1, with D maybe TRBD2 (6 bases). Germline assignment: CDR1 MNHEY and CDR2 SVGEGT. Trimming left V 4 bases short and J 0 bases short, with 19 bases between. The CDR3 covers 18 residues.

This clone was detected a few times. The CDR3 loop reads CASSHEHSPEQYF. CDR3 nucleotides: TGCGCCAGCAGCCACGAGCACTCCCCCGAGCAGTACTTC. This chain links TRBV4-3 with TRBJ2-7; D gene unclear. CDR1 and CDR2 (germline): LGHNA, YSLEER. V lost 3 bases and J lost 6, with 12 bases in between. The CDR3 is 13 amino acids.

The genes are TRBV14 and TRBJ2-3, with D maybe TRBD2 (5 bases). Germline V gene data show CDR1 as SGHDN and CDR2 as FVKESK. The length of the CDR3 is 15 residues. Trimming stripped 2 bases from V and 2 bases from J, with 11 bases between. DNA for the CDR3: TGTGCCAGCAGCCAACTCGAGCGGCCCACAGATACGCAGTATTTT. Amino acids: CASSQLERPTDTQYF.

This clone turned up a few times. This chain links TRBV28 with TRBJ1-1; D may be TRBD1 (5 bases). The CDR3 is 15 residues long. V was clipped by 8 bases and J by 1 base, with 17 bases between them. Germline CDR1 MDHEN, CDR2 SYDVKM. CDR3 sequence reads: CASDVRVGQNTEAFF. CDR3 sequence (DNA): TGTGCCAGCGACGTCAGAGTGGGGCAGAACACTGAAGCTTTCTTT.

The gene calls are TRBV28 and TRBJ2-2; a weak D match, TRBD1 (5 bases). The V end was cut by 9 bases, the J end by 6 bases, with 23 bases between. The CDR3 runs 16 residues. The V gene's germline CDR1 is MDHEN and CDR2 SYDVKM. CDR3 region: CASWGWAMTSPGELFF. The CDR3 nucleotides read TGTGCCAGTTGGGGCTGGGCCATGACATCCCCCGGGGAGCTGTTTTTT.

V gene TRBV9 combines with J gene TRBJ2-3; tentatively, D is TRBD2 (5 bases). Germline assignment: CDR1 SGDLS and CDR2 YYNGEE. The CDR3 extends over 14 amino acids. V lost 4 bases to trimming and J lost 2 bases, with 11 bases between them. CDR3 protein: CASSRAANTDTQYF. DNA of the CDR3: TGTGCCAGCAGCAGAGCGGCTAACACAGATACGCAGTATTTT.

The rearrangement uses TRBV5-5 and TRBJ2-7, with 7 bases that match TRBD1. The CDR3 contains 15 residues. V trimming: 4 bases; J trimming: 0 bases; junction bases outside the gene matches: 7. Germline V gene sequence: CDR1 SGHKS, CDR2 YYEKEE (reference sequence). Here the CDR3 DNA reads TGTGCCAGCAGCACGGGGACAGTCGACTCCTACGAGCAGTACTTC. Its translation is CASSTGTVDSYEQYF.

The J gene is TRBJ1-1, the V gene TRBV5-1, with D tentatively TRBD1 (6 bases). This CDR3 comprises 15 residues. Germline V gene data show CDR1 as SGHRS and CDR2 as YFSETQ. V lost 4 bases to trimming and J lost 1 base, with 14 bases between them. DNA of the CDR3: TGCGCCAGCAGCCGAGGACAGCCCGCGAACACTGAAGCTTTCTTT. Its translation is CASSRGQPANTEAFF. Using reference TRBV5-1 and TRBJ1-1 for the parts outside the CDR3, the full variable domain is KAGVTQTPRYLIKTRGQQVTLSCSPISGHRSVSWYQQTPGQGLQFLFEYFSETQRNKGNFPGRFSGRQFSNSRSEMNVSTLELGDSALYLCASSRGQPANTEAFFGQGTRLTVV.

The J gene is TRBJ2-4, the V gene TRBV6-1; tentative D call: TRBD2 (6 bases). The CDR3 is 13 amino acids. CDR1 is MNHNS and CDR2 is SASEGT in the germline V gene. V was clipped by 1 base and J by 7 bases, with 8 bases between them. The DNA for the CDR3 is TGTGCCAGCAGTGAAGTCGGAGGGAACATTCAGTACTTC. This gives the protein CASSEVGGNIQYF.

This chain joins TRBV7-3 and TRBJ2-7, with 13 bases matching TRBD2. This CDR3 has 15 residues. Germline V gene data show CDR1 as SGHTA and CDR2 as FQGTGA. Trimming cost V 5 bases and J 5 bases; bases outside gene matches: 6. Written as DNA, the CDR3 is TGTGCCAGCAGCGCCGGGACTAGCGGGGTGGACGAGCAGTACTTC. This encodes CASSAGTSGVDEQYF.

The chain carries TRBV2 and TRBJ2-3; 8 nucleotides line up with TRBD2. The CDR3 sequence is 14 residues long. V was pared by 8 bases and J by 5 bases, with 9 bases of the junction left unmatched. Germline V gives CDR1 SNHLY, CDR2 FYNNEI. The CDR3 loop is CASLSSGSQDTQYF. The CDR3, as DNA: TGTGCCAGCCTATCCAGCGGGAGCCAAGATACGCAGTATTTT.

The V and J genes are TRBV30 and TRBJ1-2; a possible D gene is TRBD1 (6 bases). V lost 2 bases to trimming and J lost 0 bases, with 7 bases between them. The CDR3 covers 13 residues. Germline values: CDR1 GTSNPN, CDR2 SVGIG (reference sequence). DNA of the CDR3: TGTGCCTGGAGTCCAGGGGCTAACTATGGCTACACCTTC. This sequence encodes CAWSPGANYGYTF.

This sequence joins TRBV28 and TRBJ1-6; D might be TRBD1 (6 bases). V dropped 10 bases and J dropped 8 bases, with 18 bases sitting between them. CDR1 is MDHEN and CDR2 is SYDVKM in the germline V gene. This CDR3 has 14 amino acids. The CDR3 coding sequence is TGTGCCACCTGCCACAGGGTCGGTGATTCACCCCTCCACTTT. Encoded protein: CATCHRVGDSPLHF.

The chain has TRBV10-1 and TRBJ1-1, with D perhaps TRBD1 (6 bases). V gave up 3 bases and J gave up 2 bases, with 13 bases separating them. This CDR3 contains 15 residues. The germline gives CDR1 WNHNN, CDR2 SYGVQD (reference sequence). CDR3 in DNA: TGCGCCAGCAGTGAAGGTGGGACAACCAACACTGAAGCTTTCTTT. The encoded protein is CASSEGGTTNTEAFF.

As DNA, the CDR3 is TGTGCCAGCAGCTTAGAACGGAGGACCAAAAACATTCAGTACTTC. This codes for CASSLERRTKNIQYF. This chain connects TRBV7-9 to TRBJ2-4, with a weak D call TRBD2 (5 bases). The CDR3 length is 15 residues. Germline V gene sequence: CDR1 SEHNR, CDR2 FQNEAQ (reference sequence). The germline V and J ends were trimmed by 1 base and 2 bases, with 9 bases remaining between them.

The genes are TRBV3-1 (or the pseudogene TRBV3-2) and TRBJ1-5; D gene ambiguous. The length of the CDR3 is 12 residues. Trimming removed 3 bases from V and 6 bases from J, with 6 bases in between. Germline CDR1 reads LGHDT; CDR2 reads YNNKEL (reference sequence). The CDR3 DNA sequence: TGTGCCAGCAGCCATGGACTTCAGCCCCAGCATTTT. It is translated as CASSHGLQPQHF.

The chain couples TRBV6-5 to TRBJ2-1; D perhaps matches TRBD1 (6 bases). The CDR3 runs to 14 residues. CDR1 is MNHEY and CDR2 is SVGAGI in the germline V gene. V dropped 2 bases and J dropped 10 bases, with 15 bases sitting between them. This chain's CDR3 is CASSYGQGNGEQFF. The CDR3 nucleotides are TGTGCCAGCAGTTACGGGCAGGGGAACGGCGAGCAGTTCTTC.

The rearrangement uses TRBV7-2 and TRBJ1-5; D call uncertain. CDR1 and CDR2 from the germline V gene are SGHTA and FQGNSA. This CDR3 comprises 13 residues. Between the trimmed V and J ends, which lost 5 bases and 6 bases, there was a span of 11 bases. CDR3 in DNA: TGTGCCAGCAGCACTTATGAGCGTCAGCCCCAGCATTTT. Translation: CASSTYERQPQHF.

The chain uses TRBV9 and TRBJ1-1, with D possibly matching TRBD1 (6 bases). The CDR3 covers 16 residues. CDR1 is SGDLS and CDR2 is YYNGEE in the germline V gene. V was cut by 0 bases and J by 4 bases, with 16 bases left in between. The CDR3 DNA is TGTGCCAGCAGCGTAGCGGGGGGCGCCGAGATCACTGAAGCTTTCTTT. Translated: CASSVAGGAEITEAFF.

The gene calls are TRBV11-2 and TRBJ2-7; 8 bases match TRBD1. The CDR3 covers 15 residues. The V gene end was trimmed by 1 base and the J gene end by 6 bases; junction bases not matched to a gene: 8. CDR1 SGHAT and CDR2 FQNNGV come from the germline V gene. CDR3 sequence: CASSLGRTGLIEQYF. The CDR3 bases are TGTGCCAGCAGCTTAGGACGGACAGGGCTTATCGAGCAGTACTTC.